Listed here is a single T cell receptor beta chain. In this sample, this clonotype turned up a few times. This clone's antigen is unknown. The sample holds no much larger clone one base away, and base qualities are not on file. These data belong to a study of T cell repertoires in cytomegalovirus infection (dated 2019 in TCRdb). In the study overall: Peptide stimulations targeted recently identified HLA-C-restricted CMV epitopes, whose presentation resists viral immunomodulation, together with well-studied HLA-B-restricted epitopes. Donor HLA type was relevant to the analysis, because carriage of CMV infection together with the matching HLA type was indicated by public TCR beta signatures.

In light of the paper, this sample's treatment or condition label describes: in vitro stimulation with specific CMV peptide epitopes to enrich CMV-specific T cells. The sequencing machine was an Illumina HiSeq 1500. TCRdb took the public reads, trimmed them with fastp at Q25, ran MiXCR for clone calling and kept in-frame beta chains. Rows merge per CDR3 protein into single entries with the most common DNA and genes. The sample records 700,000 to 950,000 distinct CDR3 sequences, 30% to 35% of which are singletons. 9.5% to 15% of the sample lies in the top ten. The paper as a whole reports these results and caveats: In both this cohort and an independent cohort of 350 to 400 donors, the cumulative frequency of public TCR beta family members distinguished carriers of CMV infection plus the relevant HLA type. The ex vivo response was dominated by HLA-C-restricted CMV-specific TCR beta clonotypes, which also provided the single most frequent clonotype in two of eight donors.

The junction shows trimming of 0 bases on V and 2 bases on J, and the gene matches do not reach 2 bases of it. The CDR3 numbers 15 residues from cysteine through phenylalanine. The read is trimmed to its CDR3 DNA, 45 bases read in frame from base 1. The germline V gene (reference sequence) sets CDR1 to SEHNR and CDR2 to FQNEAQ. Source: cultured CD8+ T cells from PBMCs, taken from culture after CMV antigen stimulation. The chain was built from TRBV7-9 and TRBJ2-3; TRBD1 fits 7 bases in the junction. The receptor was derived from a human donor in good health (CMV status not recorded). Some clones in this sample may be carry-over from other donors' samples. The CDR3 protein is CASSLADRLTDTQYF. The nucleotide sequence is TGTGCCAGCAGCTTAGCGGACAGGCTCACAGATACGCAGTATTTT.